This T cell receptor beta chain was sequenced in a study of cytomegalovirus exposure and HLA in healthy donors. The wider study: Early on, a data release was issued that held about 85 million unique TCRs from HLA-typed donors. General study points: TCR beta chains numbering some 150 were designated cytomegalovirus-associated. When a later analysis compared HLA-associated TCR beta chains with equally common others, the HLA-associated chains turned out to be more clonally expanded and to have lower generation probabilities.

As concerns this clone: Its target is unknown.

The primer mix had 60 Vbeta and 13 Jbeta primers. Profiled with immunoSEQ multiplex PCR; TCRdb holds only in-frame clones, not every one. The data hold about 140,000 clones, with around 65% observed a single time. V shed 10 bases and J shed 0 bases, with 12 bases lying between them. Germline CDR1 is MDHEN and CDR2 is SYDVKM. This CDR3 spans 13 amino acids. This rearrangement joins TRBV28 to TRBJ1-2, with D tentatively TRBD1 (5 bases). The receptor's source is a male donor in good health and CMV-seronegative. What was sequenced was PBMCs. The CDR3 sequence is CATSQVTNYGYTF. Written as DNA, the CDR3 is TGTGCCACTTCACAGGTCACTAACTATGGCTACACCTTC.